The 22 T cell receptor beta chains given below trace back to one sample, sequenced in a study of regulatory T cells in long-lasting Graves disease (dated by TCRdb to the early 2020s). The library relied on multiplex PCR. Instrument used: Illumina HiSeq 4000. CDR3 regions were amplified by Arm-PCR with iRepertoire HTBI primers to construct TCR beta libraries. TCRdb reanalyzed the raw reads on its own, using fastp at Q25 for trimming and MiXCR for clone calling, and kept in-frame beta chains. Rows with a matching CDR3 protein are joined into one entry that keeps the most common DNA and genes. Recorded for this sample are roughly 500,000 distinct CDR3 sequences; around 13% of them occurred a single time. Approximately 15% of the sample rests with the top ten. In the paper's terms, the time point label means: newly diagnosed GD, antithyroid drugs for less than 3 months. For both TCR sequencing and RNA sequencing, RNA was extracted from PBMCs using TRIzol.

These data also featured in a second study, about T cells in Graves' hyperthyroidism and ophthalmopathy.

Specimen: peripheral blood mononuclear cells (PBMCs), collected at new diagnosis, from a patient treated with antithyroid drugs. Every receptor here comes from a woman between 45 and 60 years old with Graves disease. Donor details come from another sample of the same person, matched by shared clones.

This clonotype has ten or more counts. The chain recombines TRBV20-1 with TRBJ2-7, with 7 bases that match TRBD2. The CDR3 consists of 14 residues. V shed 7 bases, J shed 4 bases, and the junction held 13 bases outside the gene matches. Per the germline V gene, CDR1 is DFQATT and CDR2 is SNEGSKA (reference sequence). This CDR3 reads CSGVGEGEIYEQYF. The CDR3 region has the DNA TGCAGTGGTGTCGGGGAGGGCGAAATTTACGAGCAGTACTTC.

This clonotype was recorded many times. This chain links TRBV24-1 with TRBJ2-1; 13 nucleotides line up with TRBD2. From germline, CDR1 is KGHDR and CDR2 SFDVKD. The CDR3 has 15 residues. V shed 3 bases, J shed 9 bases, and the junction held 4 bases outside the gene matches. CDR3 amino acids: CATSDRGLAGSEQFF. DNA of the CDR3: TGTGCCACCAGTGATAGGGGACTAGCGGGAAGTGAGCAGTTCTTC.

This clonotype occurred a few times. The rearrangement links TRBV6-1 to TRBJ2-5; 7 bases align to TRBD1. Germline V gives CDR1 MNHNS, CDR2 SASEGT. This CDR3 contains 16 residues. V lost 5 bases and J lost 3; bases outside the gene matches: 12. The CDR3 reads CASSPTTGTAKETQYF. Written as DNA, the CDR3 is TGTGCCAGCAGTCCTACAACCGGGACAGCTAAAGAGACCCAGTACTTC.

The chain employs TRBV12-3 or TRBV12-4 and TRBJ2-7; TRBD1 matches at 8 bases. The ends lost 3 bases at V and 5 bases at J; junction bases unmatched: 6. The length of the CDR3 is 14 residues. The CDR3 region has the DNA TGTGCCAGCAGTTTGGACAGGGTGCTCCACGAGCAGTACTTC. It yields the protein CASSLDRVLHEQYF.

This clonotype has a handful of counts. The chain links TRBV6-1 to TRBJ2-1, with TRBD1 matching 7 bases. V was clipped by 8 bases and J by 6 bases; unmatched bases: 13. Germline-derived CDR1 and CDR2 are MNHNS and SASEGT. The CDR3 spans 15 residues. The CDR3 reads CASGSDRVRGNEQFF. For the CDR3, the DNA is TGTGCCAGCGGATCCGACAGGGTCAGGGGCAATGAGCAGTTCTTC.

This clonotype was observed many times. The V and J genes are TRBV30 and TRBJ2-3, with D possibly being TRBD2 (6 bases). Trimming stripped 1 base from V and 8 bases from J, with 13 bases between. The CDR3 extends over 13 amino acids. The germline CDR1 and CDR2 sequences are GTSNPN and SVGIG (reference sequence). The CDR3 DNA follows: TGTGCCTGGAGTGGGGGGGAGGAGCGTACGCAGTATTTT. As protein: CAWSGGEERTQYF.

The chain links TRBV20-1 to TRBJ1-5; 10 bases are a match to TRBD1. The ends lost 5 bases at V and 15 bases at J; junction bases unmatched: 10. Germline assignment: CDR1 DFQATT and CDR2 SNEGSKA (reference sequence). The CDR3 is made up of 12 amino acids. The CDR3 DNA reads TGCAGTGCTGGGACAGGGGCCACGGCGGGGCATTTT. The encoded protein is CSAGTGATAGHF.

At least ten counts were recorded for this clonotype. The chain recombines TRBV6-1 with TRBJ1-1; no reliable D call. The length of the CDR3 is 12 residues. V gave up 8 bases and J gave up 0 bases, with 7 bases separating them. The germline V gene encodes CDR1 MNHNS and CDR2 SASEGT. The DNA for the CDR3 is TGTGCCAGCTCCAGGATGAACACTGAAGCTTTCTTT. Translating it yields CASSRMNTEAFF.

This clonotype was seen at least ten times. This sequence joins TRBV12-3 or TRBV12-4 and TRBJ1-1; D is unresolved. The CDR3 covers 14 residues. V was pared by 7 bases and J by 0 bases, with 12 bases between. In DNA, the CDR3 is TGTGCCAGCACCCTTACGGGAGTGAACACTGAAGCTTTCTTT. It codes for CASTLTGVNTEAFF.

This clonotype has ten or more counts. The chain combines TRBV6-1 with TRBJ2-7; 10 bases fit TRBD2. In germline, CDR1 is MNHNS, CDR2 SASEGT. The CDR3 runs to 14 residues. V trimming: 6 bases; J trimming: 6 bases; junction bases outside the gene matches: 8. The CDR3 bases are TGTGCCAGCAGACAGTGGACTAGCGGTCTCGAGCAGTACTTC. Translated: CASRQWTSGLEQYF.

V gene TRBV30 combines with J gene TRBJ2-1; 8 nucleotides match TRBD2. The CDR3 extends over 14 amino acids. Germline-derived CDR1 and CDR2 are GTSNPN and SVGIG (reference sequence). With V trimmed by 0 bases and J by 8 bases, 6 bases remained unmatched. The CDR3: CAWSVNGRADEQFF. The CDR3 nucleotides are TGTGCCTGGAGTGTAAACGGGAGGGCCGATGAGCAGTTCTTC.

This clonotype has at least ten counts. The CDR3, as DNA: TGTGCCAGCAGCGCAAAGACAGATCACTACGAGCAGTACTTC. This gives the protein CASSAKTDHYEQYF. V gene TRBV11-1 combines with J gene TRBJ2-7; a weak D match, TRBD1 (5 bases). There are 14 residues in the CDR3. V shed 5 bases and J shed 3 bases, with 14 bases lying between them. CDR1 and CDR2 from the germline V gene are SGHAT and FQDESV (reference sequence).

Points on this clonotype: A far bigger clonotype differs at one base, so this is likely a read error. The chain's CDR3 is CASSPGLATYNEQYF. DNA of the CDR3: TGTGCCAGCAGCCCAGGACTAGCGACATACAATGAGCAGTACTTC. The chain combines TRBV7-9 with TRBJ2-7; TRBD2 matches 9 bases. Per the germline V gene, CDR1 is SEHNR and CDR2 is FQNEAQ (reference sequence). V was clipped by 5 bases and J by 7 bases; unmatched bases: 12. The CDR3 is 15 residues long.

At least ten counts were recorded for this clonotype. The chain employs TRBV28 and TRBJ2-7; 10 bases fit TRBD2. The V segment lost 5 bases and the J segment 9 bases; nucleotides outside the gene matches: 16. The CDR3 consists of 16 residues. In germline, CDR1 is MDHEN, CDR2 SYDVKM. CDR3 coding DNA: TGTGCCAGCAGTCCCGCGGGACTAGCGTTTACAGGGGGGCAGTACTTC. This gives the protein CASSPAGLAFTGGQYF.

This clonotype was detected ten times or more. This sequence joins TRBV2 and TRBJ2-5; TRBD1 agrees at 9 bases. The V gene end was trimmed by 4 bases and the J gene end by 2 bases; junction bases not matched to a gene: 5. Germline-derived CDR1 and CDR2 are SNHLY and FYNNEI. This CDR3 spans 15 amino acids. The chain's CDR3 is CASSAYRGQQETQYF. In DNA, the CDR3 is TGTGCCAGCAGTGCGTACAGGGGGCAACAAGAGACCCAGTACTTC.

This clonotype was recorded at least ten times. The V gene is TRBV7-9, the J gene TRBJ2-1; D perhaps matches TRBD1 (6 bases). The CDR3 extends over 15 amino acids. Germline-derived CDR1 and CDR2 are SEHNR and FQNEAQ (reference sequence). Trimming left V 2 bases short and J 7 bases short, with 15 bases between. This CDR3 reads CASSLSGASNNEQFF. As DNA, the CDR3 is TGTGCCAGCAGCTTATCAGGGGCGAGTAATAATGAGCAGTTCTTC.

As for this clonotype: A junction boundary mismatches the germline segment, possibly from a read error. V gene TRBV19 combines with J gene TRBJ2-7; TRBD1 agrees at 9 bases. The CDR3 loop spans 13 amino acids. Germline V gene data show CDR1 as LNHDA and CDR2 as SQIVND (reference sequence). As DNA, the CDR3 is TGTGCCACCCATCCGGGACAGGGTTACGAGCAGCACTTC. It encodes CATHPGQGYEQHF.

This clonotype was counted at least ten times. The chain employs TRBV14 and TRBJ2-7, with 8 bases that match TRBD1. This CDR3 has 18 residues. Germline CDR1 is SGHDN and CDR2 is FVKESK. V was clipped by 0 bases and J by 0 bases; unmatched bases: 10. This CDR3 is CASSQDLGGQGYSYEQYF. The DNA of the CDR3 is TGTGCCAGCAGCCAAGATCTTGGAGGACAGGGTTACTCCTACGAGCAGTACTTC.

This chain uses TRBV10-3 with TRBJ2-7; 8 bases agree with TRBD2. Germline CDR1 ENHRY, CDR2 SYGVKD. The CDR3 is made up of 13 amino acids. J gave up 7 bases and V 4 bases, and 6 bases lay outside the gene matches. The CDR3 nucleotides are TGTGCCATCAGTGTGGGGCTAGCGGGTGAGCAGTACTTC. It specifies CAISVGLAGEQYF.

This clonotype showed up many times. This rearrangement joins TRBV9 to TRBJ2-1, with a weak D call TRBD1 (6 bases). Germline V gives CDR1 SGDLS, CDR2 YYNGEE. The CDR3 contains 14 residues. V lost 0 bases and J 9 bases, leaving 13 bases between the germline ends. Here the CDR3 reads CASSVGSGVGEQFF. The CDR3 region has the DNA TGTGCCAGCAGCGTAGGATCAGGGGTTGGTGAGCAGTTCTTC.

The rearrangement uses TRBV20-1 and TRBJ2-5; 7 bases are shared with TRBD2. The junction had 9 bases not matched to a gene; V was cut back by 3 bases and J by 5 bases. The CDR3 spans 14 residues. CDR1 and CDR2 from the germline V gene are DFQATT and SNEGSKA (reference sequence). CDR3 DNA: TGCAGTGCTAGTCGGGTAGCGGGCCTCGAGACCCAGTACTTC. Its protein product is CSASRVAGLETQYF.

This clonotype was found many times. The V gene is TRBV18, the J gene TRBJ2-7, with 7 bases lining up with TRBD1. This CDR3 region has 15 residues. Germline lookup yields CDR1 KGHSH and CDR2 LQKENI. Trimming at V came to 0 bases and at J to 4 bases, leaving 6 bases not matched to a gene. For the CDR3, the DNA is TGTGCCAGCTCACCACCGGGACAGAACGAGTACGAGCAGTACTTC. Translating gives CASSPPGQNEYEQYF. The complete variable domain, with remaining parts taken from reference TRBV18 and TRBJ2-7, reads NAGVMQNPRHLVRRRGQEARLRCSPMKGHSHVYWYRQLPEEGLKFMVYLQKENIIDESGMPKERFSAEFPKEGPSILRIQQVVRGDSAAYFCASSPPGQNEYEQYFGPGTRLTVT.